This T cell receptor beta chain was identified during a study of T-cell memory formation after mild COVID-19. This clonotype was recorded once. The antigen is unknown. Study observations and caveats: Contracting CD4+ clones were located mainly in CM and EM, and CD8+ clones in EMRA.

The TCR alpha and TCR beta cDNA libraries, bearing sample barcodes and UMIs, were generated by 5'RACE using constant-segment primers. TCRdb recomputed calls from the 5' RACE reads with MiXCR, one row per CDR3 protein. This sample has approximately 400,000 distinct CDR3 sequences, with 20% to 30% found just once. The sequence was obtained from an adult woman who had mild COVID-19 (a few samples of this study predate the infection). Cell type and time point are not known. Material: PBMCs or a T cell subset sorted from them (not recorded which).

CDR3 DNA: TGTGCCAGCAGCGTAGCTACGGACAGGGGGTCGTCTCAGCCCCAGCATTTT. Encoded protein: CASSVATDRGSSQPQHF. The rearrangement uses TRBV9 and TRBJ1-5, with 10 nucleotides matching TRBD1. This CDR3 comprises 17 residues. Looked up from germline, CDR1 is SGDLS and CDR2 is YYNGEE. J was trimmed by 6 bases and V by 0 bases; bases with no gene match: 9.